These 19 T cell receptor beta chains came from one sample sequenced in a study of control samples from healthy donors and cancer patients. Some clones are missing from TCRdb's copy, which holds only in-frame ones; the method was immunoSEQ multiplex PCR. The sample consists of some 150,000 clones, over 90% of them appearing once. The specimen was blood. Receptors were obtained from a man between 45 and 60 years old in good health.

This chain links TRBV5-1 with TRBJ2-1; possibly TRBD2 for D (5 bases). The germline CDR1 and CDR2 sequences are SGHRS and YFSETQ. The CDR3 contains 16 residues. V lost 0 bases and J lost 0, with 10 bases in between. The DNA for the CDR3 is TGCGCCAGCAGCTTGGGCTTCGGGATCTCCTACAATGAGCAGTTCTTC. Translating gives CASSLGFGISYNEQFF.

The chain links TRBV28 to TRBJ2-6; D perhaps matches TRBD1 (6 bases). Germline CDR1 and CDR2: MDHEN and SYDVKM. The V gene lost 1 base and the J gene lost 1 base, with 8 bases spanning the gap. The CDR3 contains 16 residues. The CDR3 is CASSLYRASGANVLTF. As DNA, the CDR3 is TGTGCCAGCAGTTTATACAGGGCTTCTGGGGCCAACGTCCTGACTTTC.

This clone has just one count. The CDR3, as DNA: TGTGCCAGCAGTCGCAGGGGTATCAATGAGCAGTTCTTC. Its translation: CASSRRGINEQFF. This chain connects TRBV28 to TRBJ2-1; a weak D match, TRBD1 (6 bases). CDR3 length: 13 amino acids. Trimming shortened V by 5 bases and J by 6 bases, and 11 bases separated the two germline ends. Germline V lookup: CDR1 MDHEN, CDR2 SYDVKM.

CDR3 nucleotides: TGTGCCAGCAGTGAGGAGTTCAACGTCCTGACTTTC. Its protein is CASSEEFNVLTF. This sequence joins TRBV25-1 and TRBJ2-6; D remains ambiguous. The length of the CDR3 is 12 residues. Germline CDR1 MGHDK, CDR2 SYGVNS. The V gene lost 3 bases and the J gene lost 9 bases, with 6 bases spanning the gap.

This chain uses TRBV10-1 with TRBJ2-1; D call uncertain. The CDR3 is 13 residues long. The V end was cut by 0 bases, the J end by 12 bases, with 12 bases between. Germline CDR1 WNHNN, CDR2 SYGVQD (reference sequence). As DNA, the CDR3 is TGCGCCAGCAGTGAGTCTCGAGAGGTGGGGCAGTTCTTC. This translates into CASSESREVGQFF.

There are a few counts of this clone. The chain recombines TRBV6-5 with TRBJ2-7; D remains ambiguous. V was pared by 3 bases and J by 4 bases, with 13 bases between. The germline CDR1 and CDR2 sequences are MNHEY and SVGAGI. The CDR3 sequence is 14 residues long. The DNA of the CDR3 is TGTGCCAGCAGTTATATAGGGAATGATTACGAGCAGTACTTC. Translation gives CASSYIGNDYEQYF.

This chain links TRBV11-2 with TRBJ2-2, with 8 bases that match TRBD1. With 5 bases clipped from V and 4 bases from J, the junction kept 12 bases outside the gene matches. Germline CDR1 and CDR2: SGHAT and FQNNGV. This CDR3 has 17 amino acids. CDR3 amino acids: CASSAFLQGAGTGELFF. CDR3 nucleotides: TGTGCCAGCAGCGCCTTTTTGCAGGGGGCGGGCACCGGGGAGCTGTTTTTT.

This clone was seen once. The CDR3 DNA is TGTGCCAGCAGTCCTAGCGGGGGACCGGGGGATACGCAGTATTTT. Protein sequence: CASSPSGGPGDTQYF. V usage is TRBV27 and J usage is TRBJ2-3; 10 nucleotides align to TRBD2. The CDR3 sequence is 15 residues long. Germline CDR1 reads MNHEY; CDR2 reads SMNVEV (reference sequence). V lost 5 bases and J lost 6; bases outside the gene matches: 8.

The chain is built from TRBV7-6 and TRBJ2-1; D may be TRBD2 (5 bases). Germline-derived CDR1 and CDR2 are SGHVS and FNYEAQ. V was clipped by 1 base and J by 5 bases, with 9 bases between them. CDR3 length: 14 residues. The CDR3 loop is CASSLVAADNEQFF. The CDR3, as DNA: TGTGCCAGCAGCTTAGTAGCAGCGGACAATGAGCAGTTCTTC.

The chain links TRBV19 to TRBJ2-7, with 7 bases matching TRBD1. V dropped 3 bases and J dropped 7; count of bases not matched to a gene: 6. The germline CDR1 and CDR2 sequences are LNHDA and SQIVND (reference sequence). The CDR3 loop spans 13 amino acids. The CDR3 protein is CASSIWQGDEQYF. Here the CDR3 DNA reads TGTGCCAGTAGTATTTGGCAGGGGGATGAGCAGTACTTC. The complete variable domain, with remaining parts taken from reference TRBV19 and TRBJ2-7, reads DGGITQSPKYLFRKEGQNVTLSCEQNLNHDAMYWYRQDPGQGLRLIYYSQIVNDFQKGDIAEGYSVSREKKESFPLTVTSAQKNPTAFYLCASSIWQGDEQYFGPGTRLTVT.

This clone turned up a few times. Germline and junction disagree at one end, which may indicate a read error. J is TRBJ2-7 and V is TRBV28, with 9 bases identical to TRBD1. Germline V lookup: CDR1 MDHEN, CDR2 SYDVKM. The CDR3 totals 12 residues. CDR3 loop: CASSIIGTGSDF. The DNA for the CDR3 is TGTGCCAGCAGTATTATTGGGACAGGGTCGGACTTC.

About this clone itself: Other DNA sequences in the sample encode the same CDR3. The rearrangement uses TRBV5-1 and TRBJ2-6; D not resolved. The V gene's germline CDR1 is SGHRS and CDR2 YFSETQ. The CDR3 sequence is 15 residues long. V dropped 0 bases and J dropped 0 bases, with 4 bases sitting between them. CDR3 region: CASSLDGSGANVLTF. CDR3 sequence (DNA): TGCGCCAGCAGCTTGGACGGCTCTGGGGCCAACGTCCTGACTTTC.

V usage is TRBV7-9 and J usage is TRBJ1-6; D not certain. The CDR3 contains 14 residues. Germline V lookup: CDR1 SEHNR, CDR2 FQNEAQ (reference sequence). V lost 5 bases to trimming and J lost 5 bases, with 10 bases between them. The CDR3 loop reads CASSLMFDNSPLHF. For the CDR3, the DNA is TGTGCCAGCAGCCTGATGTTCGATAATTCACCCCTCCACTTT.

In DNA form, the CDR3 reads TGCGCCAGCAGTTGGGACAGGGGGAACACTGAAGCTTTCTTT. This sequence encodes CASSWDRGNTEAFF. The rearrangement joins TRBV10-1 to TRBJ1-1; TRBD1 agrees at 10 bases. The CDR3 length is 14 residues. Looked up from germline, CDR1 is WNHNN and CDR2 is SYGVQD (reference sequence). Unmatched junction bases numbered 1, after V lost 5 bases and J lost 1 base.

J is TRBJ1-1 and V is TRBV10-3; 9 positions agree with TRBD1. The CDR3 loop spans 16 amino acids. Germline-derived CDR1 and CDR2 are ENHRY and SYGVKD. Losses at the gene ends were 6 bases for V and 5 bases for J; bases not matched to a gene: 13. The CDR3: CAIRVTYRQGGTEAFF. The DNA for the CDR3 is TGTGCCATCAGGGTCACTTATCGACAGGGGGGGACTGAAGCTTTCTTT.

The chain recombines TRBV30 with TRBJ1-3; no clear D gene. CDR3 size: 15 residues. Trimming stripped 3 bases from V and 0 bases from J, with 12 bases between. CDR1 and CDR2 from the germline V gene are GTSNPN and SVGIG (reference sequence). The CDR3 coding sequence is TGTGCCTGGAGCCCCGGGCCGCCCTCTGGAAACACCATATATTTT. Amino acid sequence: CAWSPGPPSGNTIYF.

The CDR3 loop is CASSSGGEPGPQHF. The CDR3 region has the DNA TGTGCCAGCAGCTCAGGCGGGGAGCCGGGGCCCCAGCATTTT. This rearrangement joins TRBV7-9 to TRBJ1-5; D gene uncertain. The CDR3 consists of 14 residues. The germline V gene has CDR1 SEHNR and CDR2 FQNEAQ (reference sequence). Trimming pared 4 bases from V and 9 bases from J, leaving 16 bases between.

J is TRBJ2-3 and V is TRBV29-1, with 7 nucleotides matching TRBD1. From germline, CDR1 is SQVTM and CDR2 ANQGSEA. This CDR3 is built from 14 residues. After removal of 4 bases from V and 3 bases from J, the junction contained 7 bases not matched to a gene. The CDR3, as DNA: TGCAGCGTTGGCCAGGGGGTAAGGACAGATACGCAGTATTTT. Translating gives CSVGQGVRTDTQYF.

This CDR3 reads CAISLNDFRTGGADEAFF. The DNA for the CDR3 is TGTGCCATCAGCCTAAATGATTTCAGGACAGGGGGCGCGGATGAAGCTTTCTTT. The chain is built from TRBV10-3 and TRBJ1-1; TRBD1 agrees at 11 bases. The CDR3 length is 18 residues. Germline V gene lookup returns CDR1 ENHRY and CDR2 SYGVKD. J lost 7 bases, V lost 6 bases, and 19 bases had no gene match.